These 24 T cell receptor beta chains came from one sample sequenced in a study of regulatory T cells in long-lasting Graves disease. Arm-PCR of CDR3 regions and iRepertoire HTBI primers were used to build TCR beta libraries. TCRdb analysed the multiplex PCR reads with MiXCR anew, one entry per CDR3 protein. The repertoire has hundreds of thousands of distinct CDR3 sequences, approximately 15% of them found once; the top ten carry over 7.5%. Time point noted: newly diagnosed GD, antithyroid drugs for less than 3 months. PBMCs provided the RNA from which the TCR library was made. These same records also appear under a second study, on T cells in Graves' hyperthyroidism and ophthalmopathy.

The material sequenced was peripheral blood mononuclear cells (PBMCs), taken at new diagnosis, from a patient treated with antithyroid drugs. These receptors originate from a woman aged 40 to 50 with Graves disease.

This clonotype was counted many times. V usage is TRBV5-5 and J usage is TRBJ2-7; D ambiguous. Trimming removed 0 bases at V and 3 bases at J, with 10 bases between. The germline CDR1 and CDR2 sequences are SGHKS and YYEKEE (reference sequence). CDR3 length: 14 residues. CDR3 DNA sequence: TGTGCCAGCAGCTTGGGCCAGCCTTTCTACGAGCAGTACTTC. It translates to CASSLGQPFYEQYF.

The chain carries TRBV5-1 and TRBJ2-7; 7 nucleotides align to TRBD2. The V segment lost 4 bases and the J segment 0 bases; nucleotides outside the gene matches: 1. In germline, CDR1 is SGHRS, CDR2 YFSETQ. The CDR3 runs 13 residues. The CDR3 loop reads CASSGDYSYEQYF. DNA for the CDR3: TGCGCCAGCAGCGGGGACTACTCCTACGAGCAGTACTTC.

The genes are TRBV2 and TRBJ2-2, with D maybe TRBD2 (5 bases). In germline, CDR1 is SNHLY, CDR2 FYNNEI. This CDR3 region has 14 residues. V gave up 7 bases and J gave up 9 bases, with 18 bases separating them. In DNA form, the CDR3 reads TGTGCCAGCACTCAGGACTCCAACTCAAGGGAGCTGTTTTTT. Its translation: CASTQDSNSRELFF. The variable domain in full, with the rest retrieved from reference TRBV2 and TRBJ2-2, is EPEVTQTPSHQVTQMGQEVILRCVPISNHLYFYWYRQILGQKVEFLVSFYNNEISEKSEIFDDQFSVERPDGSNFTLKIRSTKLEDSAMYFCASTQDSNSRELFFGEGSRLTVL.

The V and J genes are TRBV14 and TRBJ1-6, with a possible D match to TRBD1 (5 bases). The length of the CDR3 is 13 residues. Germline V CDR1 and CDR2: SGHDN, FVKESK. V gave up 1 base and J gave up 13 bases, with 11 bases separating them. This CDR3 reads CASSQVVGVPLHF. The CDR3 DNA reads as TGTGCCAGCAGCCAAGTGGTAGGGGTCCCCCTCCACTTT.

This clonotype occurred many times. The chain joins TRBV6-1 to TRBJ1-2; 7 bases map to TRBD1. The germline V gene encodes CDR1 MNHNS and CDR2 SASEGT. V lost 6 bases to trimming and J lost 7 bases; unmatched junction nucleotides: 5. This CDR3 spans 12 amino acids. The CDR3 sequence: CASSSTGAGYTF. CDR3 sequence (DNA): TGTGCCAGCAGCTCTACAGGGGCTGGCTACACCTTC.

The J gene is TRBJ2-1, the V gene TRBV30; a possible D gene is TRBD2 (7 bases). This CDR3 has 17 residues. Germline V gene sequence: CDR1 GTSNPN, CDR2 SVGIG (reference sequence). V dropped 0 bases and J dropped 0 bases, with 15 bases sitting between them. Here the CDR3 reads CAWSVRSGTISYNEQFF. As DNA, the CDR3 is TGTGCCTGGAGTGTACGAAGCGGGACAATCTCCTACAATGAGCAGTTCTTC.

This clonotype has only a few counts. CDR3 amino acids: CASSQDGTAKAFF. The CDR3 DNA sequence: TGCGCCAGCAGCCAAGATGGGACAGCTAAAGCTTTCTTT. V is TRBV4-1 and J is TRBJ1-1, with 7 bases matching TRBD1. Germline values: CDR1 MGHRA, CDR2 YSYEKL. V trimming: 0 bases; J trimming: 9 bases; junction bases outside the gene matches: 4. This CDR3 has 13 amino acids.

This clonotype was picked up a small number of times. The chain recombines TRBV5-4 with TRBJ1-3; no definite D call. CDR1 and CDR2 from the germline V gene are SGHNT and YYREEE (reference sequence). Deletions cut 4 bases from V and 0 bases from J, with 20 bases between. CDR3 length: 18 amino acids. This CDR3 reads CASSHSQSRQTSGNTIYF. The CDR3 DNA is TGTGCCAGCAGCCACAGTCAATCCCGGCAGACCTCTGGAAACACCATATATTTT.

The table lists this clonotype with a few counts. A single base separates this from a much larger clone, so it may be a read error. This CDR3 is missing its conserved last phenylalanine or tryptophan, likely due to a read error. The chain joins TRBV12-3 or TRBV12-4 to TRBJ2-1, with 12 bases lining up with TRBD2. This CDR3 is 16 amino acids long. The J segment lost 8 bases and the V segment lost 4 bases, leaving 9 bases of the junction unmatched. CDR3 amino acids: CASSWTSGTRLDEQFL. The CDR3 DNA reads TGTGCCAGCAGTTGGACTAGCGGGACACGTTTGGATGAGCAGTTCCTC.

At least ten counts were recorded for this clonotype. The V and J genes are TRBV28 and TRBJ1-1; D ambiguous. CDR3 length: 11 residues. From germline, CDR1 is MDHEN and CDR2 SYDVKM. Trimming left V 7 bases short and J 7 bases short, with 10 bases between. CDR3 in DNA: TGTGCCAGCACCAAGTATGGTGAAGCTTTCTTT. Translating gives CASTKYGEAFF.

This clonotype was detected many times. CDR3 in amino acids: CASSFTGYEQYF. CDR3 bases: TGTGCCAGCAGCTTTACAGGGTACGAGCAGTACTTC. The chain uses TRBV13 and TRBJ2-7; weak D call: TRBD1 (6 bases). Germline V CDR1 and CDR2: PRHDT, FYEKMQ (reference sequence). Trimming left V 3 bases short and J 4 bases short, with 7 bases between. The CDR3 loop spans 12 amino acids.

This clonotype was recorded at least ten times. The chain is built from TRBV29-1 and TRBJ2-3; D ambiguous. CDR1 is SQVTM, CDR2 ANQGSEA, per germline. The length of the CDR3 is 13 residues. Trimming took off 7 bases at V and 0 bases at J, with 11 bases between the two ends. The CDR3 DNA sequence: TGCAGCGCCGGAGATTTAAGCACAGATACGCAGTATTTT. Protein sequence: CSAGDLSTDTQYF.

This rearrangement joins TRBV3-1 to TRBJ1-4, with TRBD1 matching 8 bases. The V gene's germline CDR1 is LGHDT and CDR2 YNNKEL (reference sequence). Germline trimming cut 1 base from V and 8 bases from J; bases unmatched to any gene: 12. The CDR3 totals 17 residues. CDR3 protein: CASSQVWGLQGAEKLFF. Here the CDR3 DNA reads TGTGCCAGCAGCCAAGTCTGGGGGCTCCAGGGGGCCGAAAAACTGTTTTTT.

This clonotype was counted at least ten times. The rearrangement links TRBV9 to TRBJ2-7, with 9 bases aligning to TRBD1. Germline V gene data show CDR1 as SGDLS and CDR2 as YYNGEE. CDR3 length: 15 residues. The J segment lost 7 bases and the V segment lost 0 bases, leaving 8 bases of the junction unmatched. This CDR3 is CASSVADRGMGEQYF. CDR3 DNA sequence: TGTGCCAGCAGCGTAGCTGACAGGGGGATGGGGGAGCAGTACTTC. Looking up the rest from reference TRBV9 and TRBJ2-7 gives the full variable domain: DSGVTQTPKHLITATGQRVTLRCSPRSGDLSVYWYQQSLDQGLQFLIQYYNGEERAKGNILERFSAQQFPDLHSELNLSSLELGDSALYFCASSVADRGMGEQYFGPGTRLTVT.

This clonotype was observed a handful of times. V usage is TRBV3-1 and J usage is TRBJ2-7, with TRBD2 as a possible D gene (5 bases). V was shortened by 4 bases and J by 6 bases, with 13 bases between the two germline ends. Germline lookup yields CDR1 LGHDT and CDR2 YNNKEL (reference sequence). The CDR3 is 13 amino acids. The CDR3 sequence is CASSRYGKPEQYF. The DNA for the CDR3 is TGTGCCAGCAGCCGATACGGGAAACCCGAGCAGTACTTC.

This clonotype occurred many times. J is TRBJ2-3 and V is TRBV20-1; tentatively, D is TRBD2 (5 bases). Trimming took 3 bases from V and 2 from J, leaving 15 bases between them. CDR3 length: 15 amino acids. Germline CDR1 is DFQATT and CDR2 is SNEGSKA (reference sequence). The CDR3 here is CSASPGSGLTDTQYF. The CDR3 bases are TGCAGTGCTAGCCCGGGAAGCGGCCTCACAGATACGCAGTATTTT.

This clonotype was detected many times. The CDR3 DNA reads TGTGCCAGCAGACGAGTAGGGGGCTTGCAACCTGAAGCTTTCTTT. Residues: CASRRVGGLQPEAFF. V gene TRBV6-2 or TRBV6-3 combines with J gene TRBJ1-1; TRBD1 aligns across 7 bases. Germline-derived CDR1 and CDR2 are MNHEY and SVGEGT. This CDR3 has 15 amino acids. Trimming at V came to 6 bases and at J to 6 bases, leaving 13 bases not matched to a gene.

This rearrangement joins TRBV29-1 to TRBJ2-3; D possibly corresponds to TRBD1 (6 bases). The DNA end lines up better with TRBJ2-7; the J call may be wrong. Germline V lookup: CDR1 SQVTM, CDR2 ANQGSEA. This CDR3 has 13 amino acids. The CDR3 nucleotides read TGCAGCGTTGTCTTCTTCAGGGGTGGCGAGCAGTACTTC. Amino acids: CSVVFFRGGEQYF.

This clonotype has just a few counts. The chain is built from TRBV5-1 and TRBJ2-2; the match to TRBD2 covers 7 bases. V lost 2 bases and J lost 7; bases outside the gene matches: 5. Germline CDR1 and CDR2: SGHRS and YFSETQ. CDR3 length equals 14 residues. The CDR3 spells CASSLAGKVGELFF. The CDR3 nucleotides read TGCGCCAGCAGCTTAGCGGGAAAGGTCGGGGAGCTGTTTTTT.

This chain links TRBV18 with TRBJ2-6, with a weak D call TRBD1 (5 bases). The germline CDR1 and CDR2 sequences are KGHSH and LQKENI. V was pared by 1 base and J by 0 bases, with 13 bases between. The CDR3 spans 18 residues. The CDR3 nucleotides read TGTGCCAGCTCACCACTAAGGGGTATATTCTCTGGGGCCAACGTCCTGACTTTC. It specifies CASSPLRGIFSGANVLTF.

This clonotype was observed once. A much larger clone sits a single nucleotide away, making a read error possible. The chain couples TRBV11-3 to TRBJ2-5; TRBD2 agrees at 15 bases. The J segment lost 0 bases and the V segment lost 8 bases, leaving 7 bases of the junction unmatched. Germline-derived CDR1 and CDR2 are SGHNT and YENEEA. The CDR3 is 17 amino acids. The DNA of the CDR3 is TGTGCCAGCTGCCCCGGGACTAGCGGGAGGTACCAAGAGACCCAGTACTTC. Protein: CASCPGTSGRYQETQYF.

There are many counts of this clonotype. This chain uses TRBV28 with TRBJ2-2, with 7 bases that match TRBD1. The trim removed 3 bases at V and 4 bases at J, leaving 8 bases unmatched. This CDR3 is built from 16 residues. Germline V gene data show CDR1 as MDHEN and CDR2 as SYDVKM. The CDR3 protein is CASSFPDREVTGELFF. The CDR3 coding sequence is TGTGCCAGCAGTTTCCCCGACAGGGAAGTCACCGGGGAGCTGTTTTTT.

This clonotype was recorded only once. V and J are TRBV2 and TRBJ2-1; TRBD2 matches at 8 bases. CDR3 length: 17 residues. Germline-derived CDR1 and CDR2 are SNHLY and FYNNEI. Unmatched junction bases numbered 9, after V lost 0 bases and J lost 5 bases. The CDR3 reads CASSEALWLAGHNEQFF. The CDR3 DNA sequence: TGTGCCAGCAGTGAAGCGCTTTGGCTAGCGGGCCACAATGAGCAGTTCTTC.

Many counts were recorded for this clonotype. One end of the junction fails to match germline, which may point to a read error. The chain has TRBV5-1 and TRBJ2-1, with a weak D call TRBD1 (6 bases). From germline, CDR1 is SGHRS and CDR2 YFSETQ. CDR3 length: 15 residues. The CDR3 DNA follows: TGTGCCAGCAGCTTAGGTGGGACACCCTACAATGAGCAGTTCTTC. Translated, it gives CASSLGGTPYNEQFF.